What follows are 17 T cell receptor beta chains derived from one specimen sequenced in a study of T cell responses to AZD1222 COVID-19 vaccine. TCRdb's table, derived via immunoSEQ multiplex PCR, lists solely in-frame clones and lacks some. The sample lists tens of thousands of clones, about 87% occurring once. Here the sequenced sample was peripheral blood, taken on day 0 of AZD1222 vaccination. The receptors stem from an adult in good health.

The chain combines TRBV4-2 with TRBJ2-1; D call uncertain. Trimming took 0 bases from V and 3 from J, leaving 9 bases between them. The CDR3 consists of 15 residues. Per the germline V gene, CDR1 is LGHNA and CDR2 is YNFKEQ. The CDR3 protein is CASSQDKLGYNEQFF. The CDR3 coding sequence is TGTGCCAGCAGCCAAGATAAATTGGGCTACAATGAGCAGTTCTTC.

J is TRBJ2-3 and V is TRBV7-2, with D perhaps matching TRBD2 (6 bases). Germline CDR1 reads SGHTA; CDR2 reads FQGNSA. This CDR3 is 16 amino acids long. With 4 bases removed from V and 1 base from J, the gap between germline ends came to 15 bases. The CDR3 sequence: CASSSLPASGTDTQYF. CDR3 DNA sequence: TGTGCCAGCAGCTCCCTCCCCGCTAGCGGCACAGATACGCAGTATTTT.

The V call is TRBV7-9, the J call TRBJ1-1, with D perhaps TRBD1 (5 bases). Deletions cut 5 bases from V and 8 bases from J, with 18 bases between. The CDR3 covers 14 residues. CDR1 is SEHNR and CDR2 is FQNEAQ in the germline V gene (reference sequence). CDR3 coding DNA: TGTGCCAGCAGCCCCAGCCCTGGGGCAAGAGAAGCTTTCTTT. Amino acids: CASSPSPGAREAFF. Complete variable domain (other parts from reference TRBV7-9 and TRBJ1-1): DTGVSQNPRHKITKRGQNVTFRCDPISEHNRLYWYRQTLGQGPEFLTYFQNEAQLEKSRLLSDRFSAERPKGSFSTLEIQRTEQGDSAMYLCASSPSPGAREAFFGQGTRLTVV.

The rearrangement uses TRBV10-2 and TRBJ1-5, with 9 bases lining up with TRBD1. V lost 9 bases and J lost 6; bases outside the gene matches: 15. The CDR3 length is 16 residues. Germline V gives CDR1 WSHSY, CDR2 SAAADI. CDR3 in amino acids: CAREGQGRRTSQPQHF. CDR3 sequence (DNA): TGCGCCAGGGAGGGACAGGGCAGGCGAACTAGTCAGCCCCAGCATTTT.

This chain joins TRBV24-1 and TRBJ2-1; weak D call: TRBD2 (5 bases). V was cut by 3 bases and J by 14 bases, with 16 bases left in between. The CDR3 runs to 13 residues. The germline V gene encodes CDR1 KGHDR and CDR2 SFDVKD. The CDR3 DNA is TGTGCCACCAGTGATCTACCAGCAGAGGGAGAGTTCTTC. Translated: CATSDLPAEGEFF.

V usage is TRBV30 and J usage is TRBJ1-1, with D uncertain. The CDR3 is made up of 14 amino acids. V lost 0 bases to trimming and J lost 6 bases, with 14 bases between them. Germline assignment: CDR1 GTSNPN and CDR2 SVGIG (reference sequence). The DNA of the CDR3 is TGTGCCTGGAGTGTAAGGCGCCTCGGGGCTGAAGCTTTCTTT. Translated, it gives CAWSVRRLGAEAFF. Variable domain in full (rest from reference TRBV30 and TRBJ1-1): SQTIHQWPATLVQPVGSPLSLECTVEGTSNPNLYWYRQAAGRGLQLLFYSVGIGQISSEVPQNLSASRPQDRQFILSSKKLLLSDSGFYLCAWSVRRLGAEAFFGQGTRLTVV.

This rearrangement joins TRBV7-2 to TRBJ1-5, with D possibly TRBD1 on 6 matching bases. The CDR3 totals 14 residues. The V end was cut by 8 bases, the J end by 2 bases, with 13 bases between. The germline gives CDR1 SGHTA, CDR2 FQGNSA. CDR3 in amino acids: CASSGGGGNQPQHF. CDR3 DNA: TGTGCCAGCTCTGGGGGGGGCGGCAATCAGCCCCAGCATTTT.

The chain combines TRBV14 with TRBJ2-1; D call uncertain. Trimming pared 1 base from V and 4 bases from J, leaving 8 bases between. Germline values: CDR1 SGHDN, CDR2 FVKESK. The CDR3 contains 14 residues. The chain's CDR3 is CASSQVDSYNEQFF. The DNA for the CDR3 is TGTGCCAGCAGCCAAGTAGATTCTTACAATGAGCAGTTCTTC.

This chain connects TRBV4-1 to TRBJ2-5; D is unclear. Germline CDR1 is MGHRA and CDR2 is YSYEKL. The CDR3 is made up of 14 amino acids. Trimming left V 1 base short and J 14 bases short, with 20 bases between. The CDR3 spells CASSQGRIGSFPYF. In DNA, the CDR3 is TGCGCCAGCAGCCAAGGGCGTATAGGATCCTTCCCCTACTTC.

The chain uses TRBV30 and TRBJ1-5, with unresolved D. V lost 3 bases and J lost 0, with 12 bases in between. The CDR3 totals 15 residues. From germline, CDR1 is GTSNPN and CDR2 SVGIG (reference sequence). CDR3 loop: CAWSRQPYSNQPQHF. The CDR3 coding sequence is TGTGCCTGGAGCCGACAACCCTATAGCAATCAGCCCCAGCATTTT. The variable domain in full, with the rest retrieved from reference TRBV30 and TRBJ1-5, is SQTIHQWPATLVQPVGSPLSLECTVEGTSNPNLYWYRQAAGRGLQLLFYSVGIGQISSEVPQNLSASRPQDRQFILSSKKLLLSDSGFYLCAWSRQPYSNQPQHFGDGTRLSIL.

The genes are TRBV11-3 and TRBJ2-1; D is possibly TRBD2 (7 bases). The CDR3 is 16 residues long. Looked up from germline, CDR1 is SGHNT and CDR2 is YENEEA. The ends were cut back, 5 bases at V and 2 bases at J, with 16 bases in the middle. Here the CDR3 DNA reads TGTGCCAGCAGCGTCACGGGGGCGGGAGCCTACAATGAGCAGTTCTTC. It encodes CASSVTGAGAYNEQFF.

V gene TRBV27 combines with J gene TRBJ2-1, with D tentatively TRBD1 (5 bases). The CDR3 length is 15 residues. The ends were cut back, 6 bases at V and 0 bases at J, with 12 bases in the middle. The germline V gene encodes CDR1 MNHEY and CDR2 SMNVEV (reference sequence). CDR3 bases: TGTGCCAGCAGCGAGGACATGAGCTCCTACAATGAGCAGTTCTTC. Its translation is CASSEDMSSYNEQFF.

The gene calls are TRBV6-1 and TRBJ2-2; D unclear. This CDR3 is 16 amino acids long. Trimming pared 1 base from V and 4 bases from J, leaving 13 bases between. Germline V CDR1 and CDR2: MNHNS, SASEGT. The CDR3 DNA reads TGTGCCAGCAGTGAAGGCCTTCAGTTGCTCACCGGGGAGCTGTTTTTT. Translated: CASSEGLQLLTGELFF.

This chain uses TRBV7-9 with TRBJ2-5, with D possibly TRBD2 on 6 matching bases. The CDR3 totals 14 residues. Looked up from germline, CDR1 is SEHNR and CDR2 is FQNEAQ (reference sequence). The V and J ends lost 7 bases and 1 base respectively, with 13 bases between them. The CDR3 here is CASTIRETQETQYF. The DNA of the CDR3 is TGTGCCAGCACAATCCGGGAGACCCAAGAGACCCAGTACTTC.

The sample holds a few counts of this clone. The chain couples TRBV7-9 to TRBJ1-4; 8 bases agree with TRBD1. Trimming removed 5 bases from V and 4 bases from J; junction bases left unmatched: 3. In germline, CDR1 is SEHNR, CDR2 FQNEAQ (reference sequence). The CDR3 has 14 amino acids. DNA of the CDR3: TGTGCCAGCAGCCCTGGACAGGGTAATGAAAAACTGTTTTTT. Its translation is CASSPGQGNEKLFF.

The chain joins TRBV5-6 to TRBJ1-2; D might be TRBD1 (6 bases). The germline V and J ends were trimmed by 3 bases and 7 bases, with 13 bases remaining between them. The CDR3 has 13 amino acids. Germline CDR1 SGHDT, CDR2 YYEEEE. CDR3 protein: CASSSFTGPGYTF. Written as DNA, the CDR3 is TGTGCCAGCAGCTCCTTTACAGGGCCTGGCTACACCTTC. The variable domain in full, completed from reference TRBV5-6 and TRBJ1-2, reads DAGVTQSPTHLIKTRGQQVTLRCSPKSGHDTVSWYQQALGQGPQFIFQYYEEEERQRGNFPDRFSGHQFPNYSSELNVNALLLGDSALYLCASSSFTGPGYTFGSGTRLTVV.

V gene TRBV5-4 combines with J gene TRBJ2-7, with 14 bases that match TRBD2. V trimming: 4 bases; J trimming: 7 bases; junction bases outside the gene matches: 4. In germline, CDR1 is SGHNT, CDR2 YYREEE (reference sequence). This CDR3 spans 14 amino acids. CDR3 sequence reads: CASSPGLAGVEQYF. For the CDR3, the DNA is TGTGCCAGCAGCCCGGGACTAGCGGGAGTTGAGCAGTACTTC.